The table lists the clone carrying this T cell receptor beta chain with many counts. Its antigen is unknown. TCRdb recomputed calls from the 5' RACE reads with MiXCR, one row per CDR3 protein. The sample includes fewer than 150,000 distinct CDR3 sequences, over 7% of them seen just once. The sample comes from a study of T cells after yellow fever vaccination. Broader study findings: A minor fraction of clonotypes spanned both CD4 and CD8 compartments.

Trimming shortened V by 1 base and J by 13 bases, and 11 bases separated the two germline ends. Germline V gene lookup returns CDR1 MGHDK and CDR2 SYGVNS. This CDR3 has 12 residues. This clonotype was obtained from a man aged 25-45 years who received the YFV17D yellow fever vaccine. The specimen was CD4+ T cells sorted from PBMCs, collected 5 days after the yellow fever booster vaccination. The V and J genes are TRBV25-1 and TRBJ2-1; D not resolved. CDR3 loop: CASSEFTYGQFF. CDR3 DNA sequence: TGTGCCAGCAGTGAATTTACGTATGGTCAGTTCTTC.